The source of this TCR beta chain is a study of response to subunit inactivated influenza vaccine. Study observations and caveats: Researchers suggested that each seasonal influenza vaccination recruits few new T cells.

Each CDR3 protein gets one entry after TCRdb re-called the RT-PCR reads with MiXCR. The table records a few hundred thousand distinct CDR3 sequences, about 15% of them present only once. This clonotype appeared a few times. The antigen is not known. CDR3 length: 14 amino acids. With 8 bases clipped from V and 4 bases from J, the junction kept 8 bases outside the gene matches. Per germline, CDR1 SNHLY and CDR2 FYNNEI. The receptor's source is a middle-aged man who received an inactivated influenza vaccine. Sequenced here: PBMCs from blood, sampled roughly 12 days after vaccination. This rearrangement joins TRBV2 to TRBJ2-7; 10 bases line up with TRBD1. The CDR3 sequence is CASLRTGGGYEQYF. CDR3 nucleotide sequence: TGTGCCAGCCTTCGGACAGGGGGAGGGTACGAGCAGTACTTC.